A single sample gave rise to the 19 T cell receptor beta chains below, sequenced in a study of tumor-infiltrating lymphocytes in primary liver carcinoma. Making TCR beta cDNA involved approximately 520 ng total RNA and a constant-region primer. Libraries covering TCR beta were generated through three nested multiplex PCR rounds (using a slightly modified ARM-PCR). PCR rounds one and two used TRBV1-TRBV30 forward primers with a C-beta reverse primer for roughly 10 cycles each. MiXCR, applied by TCRdb to the multiplex PCR reads, yields one record per CDR3 protein. The data show 310,000 or so distinct CDR3 sequences, with about three fifths seen just once and about 17% held by the top ten. The researchers obtained blood RNA from unsorted whole blood and also extracted germline DNA. The sequenced sample was peripheral blood. Receptors originate from a woman aged 25 to 39 with primary liver carcinoma and hepatitis B virus infection.

The V call is TRBV30, the J call TRBJ2-7; unclear D gene. The V gene's germline CDR1 is GTSNPN and CDR2 SVGIG (reference sequence). Trimming cost V 4 bases and J 3 bases, with 16 bases left between them. The CDR3 totals 14 residues. CDR3 DNA sequence: TGTGCCTGGAAACCAATCGGGCGGATCTACGAGCAGTACTTC. Translated, it gives CAWKPIGRIYEQYF.

As concerns this clonotype: It is likely a read error, because the conserved phenylalanine at the end of the CDR3 is missing. J is TRBJ1-5 and V is TRBV12-3 or TRBV12-4, with D possibly matching TRBD1 (6 bases). V was clipped by 5 bases and J by 7 bases, with 15 bases between them. The CDR3 is made up of 14 amino acids. CDR3 region: CASSPTGQRQPQHL. CDR3 nucleotide sequence: TGTGCCAGCAGTCCAACCGGACAGAGACAGCCCCAGCATCTT.

Note on this clonotype: The junction and the germline gene differ at one end; a read error may be behind it. The V gene is TRBV29-1, the J gene TRBJ2-1; the D call may be TRBD1 or TRBD2 (6 bases each). Germline V gene sequence: CDR1 SQVTM, CDR2 ANQGSEA. The CDR3 extends over 16 amino acids. The CDR3 sequence is CSVVSRGRNVNDEQFF. The DNA of the CDR3 is TGCAGCGTTGTTTCTCGGGGGCGTAACGTTAACGATGAACAGTTCTTC.

To note about this clonotype: One junction end disagrees with the germline gene, perhaps due to a read error. The chain uses TRBV6-1 and TRBJ2-4, with 7 bases identical to TRBD1. From germline, CDR1 is MNHNS and CDR2 SASEGT. The CDR3 runs to 15 residues. The CDR3 DNA is TGTGCCGGCAGTGAAAGGACAGGTGCCAAAAACATTCAGTACTTC. Translation: CAGSERTGAKNIQYF.

In the case of this clonotype: A much larger clone sits a single nucleotide away, making a read error possible. The chain uses TRBV6-2 or TRBV6-3 and TRBJ2-1; no definite D call. The CDR3 loop spans 11 amino acids. Germline CDR1 and CDR2: MNHEY and SVGEGT. The CDR3 DNA sequence: TGTGCCAGCTGTTATGCCAATGAGCAGTTCTTC. Amino acid sequence: CASCYANEQFF.

This clonotype has just a few counts. V gene TRBV5-1 combines with J gene TRBJ2-7, with a possible D match to TRBD1 (6 bases). V was pared by 0 bases and J by 2 bases, with 9 bases between. CDR1 SGHRS and CDR2 YFSETQ come from the germline V gene. CDR3 length: 14 residues. CDR3 loop: CASSLGDTTYEQYF. As DNA, the CDR3 is TGCGCCAGCAGCTTGGGGGACACGACCTACGAGCAGTACTTC.

Points on this clonotype: This is likely a read error, given that the CDR3 carries no conserved phenylalanine or tryptophan at its end. V is TRBV12-3 or TRBV12-4 and J is TRBJ2-3; 11 nucleotides line up with TRBD2. This CDR3 is 16 amino acids long. V lost 5 bases to trimming and J lost 1 base; unmatched junction nucleotides: 5. The CDR3 spells CASSPVLAGGTDTQYL. CDR3 coding DNA: TGTGCCAGCAGTCCGGTACTAGCGGGAGGCACAGATACGCAGTATTTA.

About this clonotype itself: At one boundary the junction diverges from the germline segment, which might be a read error. V is TRBV12-3 or TRBV12-4 and J is TRBJ2-1; D may match TRBD1 or TRBD2 (6 bases each). The CDR3 contains 13 residues. CDR3: CVSRRLTRGIEFF. In nucleotides, the CDR3 is TGTGTCAGCAGGCGACTGACTAGGGGGATTGAGTTCTTC.

CDR3 coding DNA: TGCAGCGTTACAGACGGGTTTTCATATGGCTACACCTTC. This encodes CSVTDGFSYGYTF. This rearrangement joins TRBV29-1 to TRBJ1-2, with no clear D. This CDR3 contains 13 residues. CDR1 and CDR2 (germline): SQVTM, ANQGSEA. V was trimmed by 5 bases and J by 5 bases, leaving 15 bases between them.

The chain combines TRBV30 with TRBJ1-2; D not resolved. Per the germline V gene, CDR1 is GTSNPN and CDR2 is SVGIG (reference sequence). The CDR3 sequence is 14 residues long. Trimming took off 4 bases at V and 2 bases at J, with 14 bases between the two ends. CDR3 sequence (DNA): TGTGCCTGGAAGCGATCAGGCACAAACTATGGCTACACCTTC. Translated: CAWKRSGTNYGYTF.

In the case of this clonotype: A much larger clone differs from this one at a single base, so this may be a read error. Lacking the conserved final phenylalanine or tryptophan, this CDR3 likely reflects a read error. This rearrangement joins TRBV6-6 to TRBJ2-5; D is perhaps TRBD1 or TRBD2 (5 bases each). Trimming shortened V by 0 bases and J by 10 bases, and 12 bases separated the two germline ends. Germline-derived CDR1 and CDR2 are MNHNY and SVGAGI (reference sequence). This CDR3 is built from 13 residues. CDR3 in amino acids: CASSYSGREGQYL. The CDR3 coding sequence is TGTGCCAGCAGTTACTCGGGGCGAGAGGGCCAGTACTTG.

As for this clonotype: A junction boundary mismatches the germline segment, possibly from a read error. The gene calls are TRBV12-3 or TRBV12-4 and TRBJ2-3; no firm D call. This CDR3 spans 15 amino acids. CDR3 sequence (DNA): TGTACCAGCAGTTCCCGGAGCGCCCGCACAGATACGCAGTATTTT. This sequence encodes CTSSSRSARTDTQYF.

As regards this clonotype: The junction and the germline gene differ at one end; a read error may be behind it. The genes are TRBV20-1 and TRBJ2-3; tentatively, D is TRBD2 (6 bases). CDR3 length: 14 residues. Germline V gene data show CDR1 as DFQATT and CDR2 as SNEGSKA (reference sequence). CDR3 residues: CSARRSRRANTHYF. The CDR3, as DNA: TGCAGTGCTAGACGTAGCAGGAGGGCCAATACGCATTATTTT.

As concerns this clonotype: A much larger clone lies a single base off, so this may be a read error. This rearrangement joins TRBV12-3 or TRBV12-4 to TRBJ1-6; D is unclear. Trimming stripped 6 bases from V and 7 bases from J, with 13 bases between. The CDR3 length is 14 residues. CDR3 amino acids: CASSLNNANSPLHF. CDR3 nucleotides: TGTGCCAGCAGCCTAAACAACGCAAATTCACCCCTCCACTTT.

This clonotype has just a few counts. A single base separates this from a much larger clone, so it may be a read error. No conserved phenylalanine or tryptophan ends this CDR3, so it is likely a read error. The chain uses TRBV12-3 or TRBV12-4 and TRBJ2-5; a possible D gene is TRBD2 (5 bases). The CDR3 totals 12 residues. Trimming took 6 bases from V and 4 from J, leaving 9 bases between them. The CDR3 sequence: CASRSGGETQYL. CDR3 DNA sequence: TGTGCCAGCAGGTCTGGAGGAGAGACCCAGTACTTA.

The chain combines TRBV5-4 with TRBJ1-1; 11 positions agree with TRBD1. Germline CDR1 SGHNT, CDR2 YYREEE (reference sequence). This CDR3 contains 14 residues. With V trimmed by 5 bases and J by 5 bases, 5 bases remained unmatched. The CDR3 DNA reads TGTGCCAGCAGGGGGACAGGGGGGAAGACTGAAGCTTTCTTT. Amino acid sequence: CASRGTGGKTEAFF.

At least ten counts were recorded for this clonotype. V usage is TRBV29-1 and J usage is TRBJ2-3; D not certain. CDR3 length: 12 residues. Germline values: CDR1 SQVTM, CDR2 ANQGSEA. V gave up 4 bases and J gave up 9 bases, with 14 bases separating them. CDR3 DNA: TGCAGCGTTGGGTCGGGCAGGTCAACGCAGTATTTT. It specifies CSVGSGRSTQYF.

In the case of this clonotype: This may come from a read error, since a much larger clone is one base off. The chain combines TRBV6-6 with TRBJ2-3; D uncertain. Germline V gene lookup returns CDR1 MNHNY and CDR2 SVGAGI (reference sequence). This CDR3 has 11 amino acids. The CDR3 DNA follows: TGTGCCAGCACCCGCACAGATACGCATTATTTT. Translation gives CASTRTDTHYF.

A note on this clonotype: A read error may produce the germline difference seen at one junction end. This chain uses TRBV7-9 with TRBJ2-7; maybe TRBD2 (6 bases). CDR1 is SEHNR, CDR2 FQNEAQ, per germline (reference sequence). The length of the CDR3 is 14 residues. This CDR3 reads CTSNLAAEEGEQYF. CDR3 nucleotides: TGTACCAGCAACTTAGCGGCGGAGGAAGGCGAGCAGTACTTC.